The clone carrying this TCR beta chain is a singleton in its sample. Its antigen remains unidentified. This sample stems from a study of beta chain features in type 1 diabetes. Study-level findings and limits: VDJ junctions from patients with type 1 diabetes contained fewer insertions and more deletions. Shorter TCRB CDR3s, moderately but significantly so, were found in Type 1 diabetes patients in all four CD4+ subsets.

TCRB transcripts that were expressed got sequenced, as all of the isolated RNA had been reverse transcribed. TCRdb's copy holds only in-frame clones and misses some; the assay was immunoSEQ multiplex PCR. The data show about 150,000 clones, approximately 13% seen once. CD45RO/CCR7/CD25/CD127/CD95/CD27 sorting isolated CD4+ naive, central memory, regulatory and stem cell-like memory cells. This CDR3 contains 16 residues. J was trimmed by 3 bases and V by 0 bases; bases with no gene match: 1. Germline lookup yields CDR1 MNHEY and CDR2 SVGAGI. The sequencing input was central memory CD4+ T cells from blood. This sequence was found in a man between 18 and 35 years old with type 1 diabetes. The chain employs TRBV6-5 and TRBJ2-4, with 11 bases matching TRBD1. CDR3 in amino acids: CASSYSGQGVKNIQYF. In nucleotides, the CDR3 is TGTGCCAGCAGTTACTCGGGACAGGGGGTCAAAAACATTCAGTACTTC.